This T cell receptor beta chain was sequenced in a study of CD8 T cells in Susac syndrome. With random hexamers, roughly 0.45 to 1 ug RNA was reverse transcribed. TCRdb analysed the immunoSEQ multiplex PCR reads with MiXCR anew, one entry per CDR3 protein. The profile shows 210,000 or so distinct CDR3 sequences, approximately 94% of them singletons. The CDR3 runs 12 residues. Germline V CDR1 and CDR2: GTSNPN, SVGIG (reference sequence). V lost 2 bases, J lost 5 bases, and 9 bases lay in between. The TCR sequence derives from a human donor with Susac syndrome. The rearrangement uses TRBV30 and TRBJ2-5; tentative D call: TRBD2 (5 bases). What was sequenced was CD4+ T cells from PBMCs. The CDR3 sequence: CAWSSRGETQYF. DNA of the CDR3: TGTGCCTGGAGTTCCCGAGGGGAGACCCAGTACTTC.